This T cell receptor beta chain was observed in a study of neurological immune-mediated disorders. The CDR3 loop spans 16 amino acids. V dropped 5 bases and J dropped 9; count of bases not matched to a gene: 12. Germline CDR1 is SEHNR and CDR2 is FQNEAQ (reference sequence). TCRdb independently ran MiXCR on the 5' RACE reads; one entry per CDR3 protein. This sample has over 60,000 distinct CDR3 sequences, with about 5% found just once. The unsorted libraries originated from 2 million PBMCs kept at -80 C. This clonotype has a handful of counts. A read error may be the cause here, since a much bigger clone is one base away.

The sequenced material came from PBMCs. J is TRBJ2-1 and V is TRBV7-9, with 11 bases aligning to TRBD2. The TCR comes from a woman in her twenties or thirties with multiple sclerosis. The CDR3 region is CASSQYIAGGLVEQFF. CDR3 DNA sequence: TGTGCCAGCAGCCAATATATAGCGGGAGGGCTGGTTGAGCAGTTCTTC.